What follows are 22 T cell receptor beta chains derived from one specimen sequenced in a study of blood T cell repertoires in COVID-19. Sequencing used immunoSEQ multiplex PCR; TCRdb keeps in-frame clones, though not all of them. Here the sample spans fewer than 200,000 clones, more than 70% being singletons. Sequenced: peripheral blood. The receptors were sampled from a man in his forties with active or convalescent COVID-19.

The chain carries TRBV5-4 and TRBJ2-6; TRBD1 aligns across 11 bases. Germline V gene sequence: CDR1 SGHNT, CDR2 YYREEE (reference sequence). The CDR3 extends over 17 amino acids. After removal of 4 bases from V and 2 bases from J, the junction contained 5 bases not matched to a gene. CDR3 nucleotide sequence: TGTGCCAGCAGCGAACCGGGACAGGGGGCTGGGGCCAACGTCCTGACTTTC. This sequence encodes CASSEPGQGAGANVLTF.

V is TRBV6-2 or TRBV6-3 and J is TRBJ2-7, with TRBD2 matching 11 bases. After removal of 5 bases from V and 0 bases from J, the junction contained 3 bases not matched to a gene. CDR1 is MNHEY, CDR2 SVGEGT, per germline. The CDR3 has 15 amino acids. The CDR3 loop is CASSTTSGDSYEQYF. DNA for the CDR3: TGTGCCAGCAGTACGACTAGCGGGGACTCCTACGAGCAGTACTTC.

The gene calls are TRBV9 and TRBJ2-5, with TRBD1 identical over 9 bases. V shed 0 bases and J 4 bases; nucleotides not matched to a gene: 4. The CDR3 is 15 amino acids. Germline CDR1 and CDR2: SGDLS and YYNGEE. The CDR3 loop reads CASSVAAGQGETQYF. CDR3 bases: TGTGCCAGCAGCGTAGCTGCGGGACAGGGAGAGACCCAGTACTTC.

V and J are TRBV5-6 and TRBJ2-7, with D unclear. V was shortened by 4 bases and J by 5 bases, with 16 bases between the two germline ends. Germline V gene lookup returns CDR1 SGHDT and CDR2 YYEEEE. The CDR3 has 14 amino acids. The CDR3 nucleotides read TGTGCCAGCAGCAGTAGTTCCTCGCTAGACGAGCAGTACTTC. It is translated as CASSSSSSLDEQYF.

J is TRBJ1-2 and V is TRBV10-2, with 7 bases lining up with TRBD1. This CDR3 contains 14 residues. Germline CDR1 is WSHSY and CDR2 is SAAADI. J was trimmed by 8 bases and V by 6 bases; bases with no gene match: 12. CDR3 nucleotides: TGCGCCAGCAGAGGACAGGTCCCTGGGGAGGGCTACACCTTC. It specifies CASRGQVPGEGYTF.

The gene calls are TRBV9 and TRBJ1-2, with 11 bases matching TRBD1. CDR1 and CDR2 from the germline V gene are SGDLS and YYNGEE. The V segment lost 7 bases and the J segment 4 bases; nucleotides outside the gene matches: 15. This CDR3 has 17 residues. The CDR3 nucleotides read TGTGCCAGCCGTACCGGGGACAGGGGGGGTTCTGGCTATGGCTACACCTTC. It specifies CASRTGDRGGSGYGYTF.

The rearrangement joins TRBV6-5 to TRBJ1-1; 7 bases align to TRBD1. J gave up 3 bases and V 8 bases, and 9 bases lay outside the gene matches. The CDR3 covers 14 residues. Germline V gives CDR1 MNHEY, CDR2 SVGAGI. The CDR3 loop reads CASGRGQDYTEAFF. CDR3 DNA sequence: TGTGCCAGCGGCCGTGGACAGGACTACACTGAAGCTTTCTTT.

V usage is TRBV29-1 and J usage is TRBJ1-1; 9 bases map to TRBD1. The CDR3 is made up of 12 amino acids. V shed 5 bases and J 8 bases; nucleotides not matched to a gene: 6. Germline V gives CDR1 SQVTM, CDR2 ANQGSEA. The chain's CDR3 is CSVSRQGGEAFF. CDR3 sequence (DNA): TGCAGCGTTTCAAGACAGGGGGGAGAAGCTTTCTTT.

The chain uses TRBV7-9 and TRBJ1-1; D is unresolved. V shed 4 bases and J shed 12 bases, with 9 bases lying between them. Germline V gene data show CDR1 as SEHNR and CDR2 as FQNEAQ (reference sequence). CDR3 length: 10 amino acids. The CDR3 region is CASSSGLTFF. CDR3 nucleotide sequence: TGTGCCAGCAGCTCAGGTCTTACTTTCTTT.

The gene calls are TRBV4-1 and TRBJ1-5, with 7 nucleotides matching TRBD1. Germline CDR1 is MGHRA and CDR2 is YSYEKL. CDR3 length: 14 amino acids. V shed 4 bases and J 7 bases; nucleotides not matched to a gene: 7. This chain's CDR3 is CASSPDRAVQPQHF. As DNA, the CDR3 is TGCGCCAGCAGCCCTGACAGGGCTGTGCAGCCCCAGCATTTT.

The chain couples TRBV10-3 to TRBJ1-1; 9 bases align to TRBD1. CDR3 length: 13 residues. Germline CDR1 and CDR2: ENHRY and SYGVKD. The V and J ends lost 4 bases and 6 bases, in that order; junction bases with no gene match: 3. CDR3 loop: CAISGDRVSEAFF. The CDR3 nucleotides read TGTGCCATCAGTGGGGACAGGGTATCTGAAGCTTTCTTT.

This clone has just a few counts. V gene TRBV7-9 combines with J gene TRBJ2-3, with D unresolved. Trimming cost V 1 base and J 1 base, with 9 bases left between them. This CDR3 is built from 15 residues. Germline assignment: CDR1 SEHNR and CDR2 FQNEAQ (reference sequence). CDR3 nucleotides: TGTGCCAGCAGCTTAGATCGGGTTCGCACAGATACGCAGTATTTT. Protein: CASSLDRVRTDTQYF.

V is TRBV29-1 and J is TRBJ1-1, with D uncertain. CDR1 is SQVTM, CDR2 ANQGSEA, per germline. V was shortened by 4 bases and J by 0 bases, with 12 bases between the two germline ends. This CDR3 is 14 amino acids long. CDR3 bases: TGCAGCGTTGGGGCCAGACCTTTGAACACTGAAGCTTTCTTT. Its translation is CSVGARPLNTEAFF.

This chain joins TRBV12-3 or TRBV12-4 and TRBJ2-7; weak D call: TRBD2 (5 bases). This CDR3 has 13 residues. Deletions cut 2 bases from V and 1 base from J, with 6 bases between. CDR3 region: CASSLSGSYEQYF. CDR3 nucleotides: TGTGCCAGCAGTTTATCGGGGTCCTACGAGCAGTACTTC.

The CDR3 loop is CASSEAWHQVPDTQYF. CDR3 nucleotides: TGTGCCAGCAGTGAAGCGTGGCACCAGGTTCCAGATACGCAGTATTTT. The gene calls are TRBV6-1 and TRBJ2-3; no clear D. The germline gives CDR1 MNHNS, CDR2 SASEGT. V was pared by 0 bases and J by 4 bases, with 14 bases between. The CDR3 has 16 amino acids.

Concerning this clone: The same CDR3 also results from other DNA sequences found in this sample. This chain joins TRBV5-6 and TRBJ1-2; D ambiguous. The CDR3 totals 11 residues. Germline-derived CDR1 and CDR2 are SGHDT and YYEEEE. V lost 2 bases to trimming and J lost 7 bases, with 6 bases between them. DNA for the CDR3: TGTGCCAGCAGCTTTTCGGGTGGCTACACCTTC. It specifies CASSFSGGYTF.

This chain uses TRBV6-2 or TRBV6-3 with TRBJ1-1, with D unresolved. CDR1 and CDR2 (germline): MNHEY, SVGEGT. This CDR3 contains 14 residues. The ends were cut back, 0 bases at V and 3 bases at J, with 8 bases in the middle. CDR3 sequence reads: CASSYSVPDTEAFF. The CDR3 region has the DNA TGTGCCAGCAGTTACTCTGTTCCAGACACTGAAGCTTTCTTT.

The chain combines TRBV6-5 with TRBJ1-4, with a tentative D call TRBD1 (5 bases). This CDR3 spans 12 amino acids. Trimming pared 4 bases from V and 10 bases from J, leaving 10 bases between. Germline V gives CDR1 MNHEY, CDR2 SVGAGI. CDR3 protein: CASSFTGGKLFF. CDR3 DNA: TGTGCCAGCAGTTTTACGGGGGGAAAACTGTTTTTT.

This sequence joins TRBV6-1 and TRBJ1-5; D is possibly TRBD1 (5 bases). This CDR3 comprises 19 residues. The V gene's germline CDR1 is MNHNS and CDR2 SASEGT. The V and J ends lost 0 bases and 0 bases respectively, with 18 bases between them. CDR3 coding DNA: TGTGCCAGCAGTGAAGCTACAGGCCCGACCTTTTATAGCAATCAGCCCCAGCATTTT. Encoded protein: CASSEATGPTFYSNQPQHF.

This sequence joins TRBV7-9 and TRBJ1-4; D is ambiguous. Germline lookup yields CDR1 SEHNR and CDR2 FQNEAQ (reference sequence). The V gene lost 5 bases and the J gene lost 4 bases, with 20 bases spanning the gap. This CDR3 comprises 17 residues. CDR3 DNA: TGTGCCAGCAGCACTGCCCGTGCGAGATCCGGTAATGAAAAACTGTTTTTT. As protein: CASSTARARSGNEKLFF.

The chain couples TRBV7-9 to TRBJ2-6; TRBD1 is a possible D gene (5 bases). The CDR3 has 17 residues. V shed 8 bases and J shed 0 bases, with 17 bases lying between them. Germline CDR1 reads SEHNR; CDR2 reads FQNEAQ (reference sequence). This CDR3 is CASSPGRAFSGANVLTF. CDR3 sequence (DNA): TGTGCCAGCTCCCCGGGCAGGGCCTTCTCTGGGGCCAACGTCCTGACTTTC.

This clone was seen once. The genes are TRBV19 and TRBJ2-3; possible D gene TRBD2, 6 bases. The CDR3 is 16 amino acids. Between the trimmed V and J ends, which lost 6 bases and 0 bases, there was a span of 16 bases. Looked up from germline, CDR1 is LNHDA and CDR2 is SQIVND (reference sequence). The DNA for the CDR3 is TGTGCCAGTAGAATGATTTCCGGGACTAGCACAGATACGCAGTATTTT. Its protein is CASRMISGTSTDTQYF.